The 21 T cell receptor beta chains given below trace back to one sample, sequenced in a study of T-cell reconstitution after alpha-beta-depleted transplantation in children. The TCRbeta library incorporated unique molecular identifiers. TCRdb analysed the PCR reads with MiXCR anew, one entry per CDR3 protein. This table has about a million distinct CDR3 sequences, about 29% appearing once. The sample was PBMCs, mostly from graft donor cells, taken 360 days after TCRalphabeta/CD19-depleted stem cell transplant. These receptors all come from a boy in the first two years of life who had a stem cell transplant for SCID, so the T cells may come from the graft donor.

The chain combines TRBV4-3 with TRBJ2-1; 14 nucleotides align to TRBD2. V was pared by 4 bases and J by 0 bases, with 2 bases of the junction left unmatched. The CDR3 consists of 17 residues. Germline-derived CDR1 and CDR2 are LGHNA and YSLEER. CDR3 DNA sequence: TGCGCCAGCAGCCTTGGGACTAGCGGGAGCTCCTACAATGAGCAGTTCTTC. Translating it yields CASSLGTSGSSYNEQFF.

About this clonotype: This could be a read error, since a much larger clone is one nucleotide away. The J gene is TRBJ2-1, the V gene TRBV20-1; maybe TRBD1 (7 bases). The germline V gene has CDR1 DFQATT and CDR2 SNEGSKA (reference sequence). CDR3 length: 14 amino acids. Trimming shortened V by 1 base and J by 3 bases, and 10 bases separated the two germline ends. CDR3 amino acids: CSARGQGGYNEQFF. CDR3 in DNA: TGCAGTGCTAGAGGCCAGGGGGGCTACAATGAGCAGTTCTTC.

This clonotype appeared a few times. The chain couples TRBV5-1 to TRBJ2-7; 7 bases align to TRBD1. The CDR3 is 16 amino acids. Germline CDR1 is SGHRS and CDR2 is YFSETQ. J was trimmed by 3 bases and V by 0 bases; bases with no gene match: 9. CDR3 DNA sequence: TGCGCCAGCAGCTTGGGTCCGGGGACAGCCCTCTACGAGCAGTACTTC. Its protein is CASSLGPGTALYEQYF.

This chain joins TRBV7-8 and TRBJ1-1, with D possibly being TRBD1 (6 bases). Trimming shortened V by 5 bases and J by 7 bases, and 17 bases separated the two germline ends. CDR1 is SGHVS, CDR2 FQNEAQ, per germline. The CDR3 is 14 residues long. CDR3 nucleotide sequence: TGTGCCAGCAGCCTAAAACAGGGTTGGGATGAAGCTTTCTTT. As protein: CASSLKQGWDEAFF.

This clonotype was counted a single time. CDR3 amino acids: CAISETGPVNEKLFF. The CDR3, as DNA: TGTGCCATCAGTGAGACGGGACCGGTTAATGAAAAACTGTTTTTT. The J gene is TRBJ1-4, the V gene TRBV10-3, with D perhaps TRBD1 (5 bases). The CDR3 covers 15 residues. The germline V gene has CDR1 ENHRY and CDR2 SYGVKD. Trimming stripped 2 bases from V and 4 bases from J, with 11 bases between.

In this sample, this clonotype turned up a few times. The CDR3 bases are TGTGCCAGCAGCCCTACGGACCCAAGGGTCTACGAGCAGTACTTC. This gives the protein CASSPTDPRVYEQYF. The chain is built from TRBV28 and TRBJ2-7; D is undetermined. Germline V gene lookup returns CDR1 MDHEN and CDR2 SYDVKM. CDR3 length equals 15 residues. V dropped 6 bases and J dropped 3 bases, with 18 bases sitting between them.

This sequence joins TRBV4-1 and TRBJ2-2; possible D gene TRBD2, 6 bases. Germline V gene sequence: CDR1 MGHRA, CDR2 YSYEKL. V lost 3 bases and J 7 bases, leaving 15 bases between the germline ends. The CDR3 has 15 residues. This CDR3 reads CASSHPTRVSGELFF. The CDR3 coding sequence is TGCGCCAGCAGCCACCCGACTAGAGTCAGCGGGGAGCTGTTTTTT.

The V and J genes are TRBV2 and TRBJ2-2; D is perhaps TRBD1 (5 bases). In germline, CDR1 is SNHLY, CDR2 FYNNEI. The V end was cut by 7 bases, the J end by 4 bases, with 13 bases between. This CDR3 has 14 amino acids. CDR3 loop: CASIYDRPTGELFF. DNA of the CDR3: TGTGCCAGCATTTACGACAGACCCACCGGGGAGCTGTTTTTT.

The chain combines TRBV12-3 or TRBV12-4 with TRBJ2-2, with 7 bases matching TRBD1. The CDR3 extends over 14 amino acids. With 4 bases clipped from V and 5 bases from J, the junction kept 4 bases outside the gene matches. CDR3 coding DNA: TGTGCCAGCAGTTCACGACAGGGAACCGGGGAGCTGTTTTTT. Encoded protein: CASSSRQGTGELFF.

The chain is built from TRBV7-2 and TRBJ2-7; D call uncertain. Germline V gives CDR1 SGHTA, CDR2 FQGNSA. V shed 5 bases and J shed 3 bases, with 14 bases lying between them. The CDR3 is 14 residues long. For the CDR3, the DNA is TGTGCCAGCAGCCCTCAAGTGAAACGCTACGAGCAGTACTTC. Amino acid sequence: CASSPQVKRYEQYF.

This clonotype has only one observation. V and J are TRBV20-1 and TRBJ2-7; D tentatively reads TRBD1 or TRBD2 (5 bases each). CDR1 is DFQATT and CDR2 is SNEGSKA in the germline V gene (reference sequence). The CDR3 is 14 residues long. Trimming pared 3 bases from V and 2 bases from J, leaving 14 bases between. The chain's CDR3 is CSARGDRTAYEQYF. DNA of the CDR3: TGCAGTGCTAGGGGGGACCGAACCGCCTACGAGCAGTACTTC.

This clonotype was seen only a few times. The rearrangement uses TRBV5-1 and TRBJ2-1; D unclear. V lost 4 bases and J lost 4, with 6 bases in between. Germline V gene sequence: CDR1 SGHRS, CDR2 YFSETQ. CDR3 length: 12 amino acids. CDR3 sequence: CASSHGYNEQFF. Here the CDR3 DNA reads TGCGCCAGCAGCCACGGATACAATGAGCAGTTCTTC.

The CDR3 coding sequence is TGTGCCAGCAGCCAGGGTAGCGGACCTAACTACGAGCAGTACTTC. It translates to CASSQGSGPNYEQYF. The chain combines TRBV4-2 with TRBJ2-7; D might be TRBD2 (6 bases). V lost 3 bases, J lost 3 bases, and 15 bases lay in between. The CDR3 length is 15 residues. CDR1 is LGHNA, CDR2 YNFKEQ, per germline.

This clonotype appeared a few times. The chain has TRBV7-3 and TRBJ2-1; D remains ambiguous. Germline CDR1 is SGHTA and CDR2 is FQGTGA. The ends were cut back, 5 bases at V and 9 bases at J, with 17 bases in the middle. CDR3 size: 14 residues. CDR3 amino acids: CASSLRPEAGEQFF. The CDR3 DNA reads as TGTGCCAGCAGCCTACGACCTGAAGCTGGTGAGCAGTTCTTC.

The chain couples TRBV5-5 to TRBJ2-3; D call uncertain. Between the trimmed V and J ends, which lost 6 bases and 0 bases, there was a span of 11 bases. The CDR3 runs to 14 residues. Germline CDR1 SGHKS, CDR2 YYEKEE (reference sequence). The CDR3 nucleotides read TGTGCCAGCACGGTGGGTCCTAGCACAGATACGCAGTATTTT. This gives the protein CASTVGPSTDTQYF.

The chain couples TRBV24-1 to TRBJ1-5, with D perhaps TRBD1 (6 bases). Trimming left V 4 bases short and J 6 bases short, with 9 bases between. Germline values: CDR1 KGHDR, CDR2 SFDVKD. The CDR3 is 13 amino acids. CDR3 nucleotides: TGTGCCACCAGTGAAAGGGGGGGTCAGCCCCAGCATTTT. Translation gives CATSERGGQPQHF.

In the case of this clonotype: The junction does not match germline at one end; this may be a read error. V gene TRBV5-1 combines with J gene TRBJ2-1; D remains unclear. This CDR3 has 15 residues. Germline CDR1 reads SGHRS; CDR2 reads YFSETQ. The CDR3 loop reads CASTLAGATYNEQFF. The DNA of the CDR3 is TGCGCCAGCACCTTGGCCGGTGCTACCTACAATGAGCAGTTCTTC.

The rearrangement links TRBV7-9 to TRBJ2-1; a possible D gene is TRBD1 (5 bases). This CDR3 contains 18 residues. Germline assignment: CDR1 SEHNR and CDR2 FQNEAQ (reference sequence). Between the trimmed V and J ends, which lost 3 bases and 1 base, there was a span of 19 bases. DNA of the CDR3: TGTGCCAGCAGCTTGGGGCTCCTCTCCGCCCGGTCCTACAATGAGCAGTTCTTC. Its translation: CASSLGLLSARSYNEQFF.

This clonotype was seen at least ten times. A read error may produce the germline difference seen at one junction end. The CDR3 spells CASSLTGTGELFF. The CDR3 DNA sequence: TGCGCCAGCAGCTTGACAGGGACCGGGGAGCTGTTTTTT. The rearrangement joins TRBV12-3 or TRBV12-4 to TRBJ2-2; TRBD1 matches at 7 bases. The CDR3 runs to 13 residues.

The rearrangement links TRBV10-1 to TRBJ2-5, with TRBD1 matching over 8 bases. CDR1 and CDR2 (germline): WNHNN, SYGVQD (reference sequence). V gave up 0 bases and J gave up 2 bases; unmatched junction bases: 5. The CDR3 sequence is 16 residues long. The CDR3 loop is CASSESRGQGQETQYF. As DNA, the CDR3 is TGCGCCAGCAGTGAGTCGCGAGGACAGGGACAAGAGACCCAGTACTTC.

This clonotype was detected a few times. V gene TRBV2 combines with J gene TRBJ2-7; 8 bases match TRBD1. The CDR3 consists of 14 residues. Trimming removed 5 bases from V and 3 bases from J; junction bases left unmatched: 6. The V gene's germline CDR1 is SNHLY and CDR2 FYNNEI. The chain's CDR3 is CASSRTGSNYEQYF. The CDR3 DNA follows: TGTGCCAGCAGTCGGACAGGGAGCAACTACGAGCAGTACTTC. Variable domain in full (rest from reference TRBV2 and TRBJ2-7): EPEVTQTPSHQVTQMGQEVILRCVPISNHLYFYWYRQILGQKVEFLVSFYNNEISEKSEIFDDQFSVERPDGSNFTLKIRSTKLEDSAMYFCASSRTGSNYEQYFGPGTRLTVT.